A selection of T cell receptor beta chains follows, all from one sample in a study of PD-1 blockade in classical Hodgkin lymphoma. Measured with immunoSEQ multiplex PCR; TCRdb has only the in-frame clones, and not every one. The sample carries 96,000 or so clones, about 92% recorded once. The sequenced sample was peripheral blood mononuclear cells (PBMCs), obtained before the fourth cycle of nivolumab. The receptors here all came from a human donor with classical Hodgkin lymphoma. The CDR3 runs from the conserved cysteine through the conserved F or W. D genes are given only for firm matches.

CDR3 protein: CASSRDREGMNTEAFF
D gene: TRBD1
V gene: TRBV5-6

CDR3 protein: CASSLAGRGRSETQYF
D gene: TRBD1
V gene: TRBV5-1

CDR3 protein: CASFEAGKQETQYF
D gene: TRBD2
V gene: TRBV6-5

CDR3 protein: CATTEKGRASYNEQFF
D gene: -
V gene: TRBV15

CDR3 protein: CASSEVPSHLPGELFF
D gene: -
V gene: TRBV6-1

CDR3 protein: CASSQGIQFYEQYF
D gene: -
V gene: TRBV14

CDR3 protein: CASSLNSVGTGELFF
D gene: -
V gene: TRBV7-9

CDR3 protein: CASSPPGSYEQYF
D gene: -
V gene: TRBV27

CDR3 protein: CASSPVVDQPQHF
D gene: -
V gene: TRBV18

CDR3 protein: CASSPLSRAANTGELFF
D gene: -
V gene: TRBV9

CDR3 protein: CSVAGTRPYEQYF
D gene: TRBD2
V gene: TRBV29-1

CDR3 protein: CASSETQEWDNEQFF
D gene: -
V gene: TRBV10-1

CDR3 protein: CASSLRDSYGYTF
D gene: TRBD1
V gene: TRBV5-6

CDR3 protein: CASGLGGGTGELFF
D gene: -
V gene: TRBV12-5

CDR3 protein: CASSPPAWQDTQYF
D gene: -
V gene: TRBV18

CDR3 protein: CASSFGPGSGANVLTF
D gene: -
V gene: TRBV28

CDR3 protein: CASSEFAGLAGWGNEQFF
D gene: TRBD2
V gene: TRBV6-1

CDR3 protein: CAWTQGPSNTGELFF
D gene: TRBD1
V gene: TRBV30

CDR3 protein: CASSITGLGGEQYF
D gene: -
V gene: TRBV19

CDR3 protein: CASRLPGSMGANVLTF
D gene: -
V gene: TRBV19

CDR3 protein: CASSPLAGHSYEQYF
D gene: TRBD2
V gene: TRBV7-9

CDR3 protein: CASNGGSWELFF
D gene: TRBD2
V gene: TRBV6-1

CDR3 protein: CASSLVVAGEAFF
D gene: -
V gene: TRBV11-2

CDR3 protein: CASSPAQGIPAGELFF
D gene: TRBD1
V gene: TRBV5-1

CDR3 protein: CASGGGHSYEQYF
D gene: -
V gene: TRBV10-1

CDR3 protein: CASSLTNGREAFF
D gene: -
V gene: TRBV7-3

CDR3 protein: CASSLRGSSGTGELFF
D gene: TRBD2
V gene: TRBV7-3

CDR3 protein: CASSSTGTTYEQYF
D gene: -
V gene: TRBV5-5

CDR3 protein: CASSYLGQDSVYEQYF
D gene: TRBD1
V gene: TRBV6-5

CDR3 protein: CAISGAGGFDTQYF
D gene: TRBD2
V gene: TRBV10-3

CDR3 protein: CASSLVGETQYF
D gene: -
V gene: TRBV7-9

CDR3 protein: CASSTEQGWETQYF
D gene: TRBD1
V gene: TRBV5-1

CDR3 protein: CASSLGRRLAPTDTQYF
D gene: -
V gene: TRBV7-2

CDR3 protein: CASWDPRGPEDTGELFF
D gene: -
V gene: TRBV28

CDR3 protein: CASSEAWDPRYEQYF
D gene: -
V gene: TRBV6-1

CDR3 protein: CASSQGVQGEYEQYF
D gene: -
V gene: TRBV4-1

CDR3 protein: CASSPFGAGRAYEQYF
D gene: TRBD2
V gene: TRBV19

CDR3 protein: CASSTGPPGANVLTF
D gene: -
V gene: TRBV7-9

CDR3 protein: CASSDSNQPQHF
D gene: -
V gene: TRBV18

CDR3 protein: CASTLGLPGETQYF
D gene: -
V gene: TRBV6-5

CDR3 protein: CASSQDGSTDTQYF
D gene: -
V gene: TRBV14